This T cell receptor beta chain was identified in a study of PD-1 blockade in classical Hodgkin lymphoma. Study context: A 3 mg/kg intravenous dose of nivolumab was received by patients every 2 weeks.

Study-level results: The causes of the repertoire differences, possibly disease activity or prior therapy, remain undefined.

Comment on this clone: Its antigen remains unidentified.

Only in-frame clones appear in the TCRdb table, and some are missing; sequencing was by immunoSEQ multiplex PCR. The repertoire holds tens of thousands of clones, with around 90% as singletons. Between the trimmed V and J ends, which lost 2 bases and 6 bases, there was a span of 20 bases. The CDR3 sequence is 17 residues long. Germline V gene lookup returns CDR1 SGHRS and CDR2 YFSETQ. Sample time point: cycle 4 day 1 (C4D1), after 6 weeks of nivolumab. With no exception, relapse followed autologous stem cell transplantation in all patients, and brentuximab vedotin exposure varied. The clonotype was recovered from a human donor with classical Hodgkin lymphoma. Sequenced material: peripheral blood mononuclear cells (PBMCs), taken before the fourth cycle of nivolumab. The V gene is TRBV5-1, the J gene TRBJ2-2, with D tentatively TRBD1 or TRBD2 (5 bases each). Here the CDR3 reads CASSLLVRVEYSGELFF. Written as DNA, the CDR3 is TGCGCCAGCAGCTTACTAGTCAGGGTGGAGTATTCCGGGGAGCTGTTTTTT.